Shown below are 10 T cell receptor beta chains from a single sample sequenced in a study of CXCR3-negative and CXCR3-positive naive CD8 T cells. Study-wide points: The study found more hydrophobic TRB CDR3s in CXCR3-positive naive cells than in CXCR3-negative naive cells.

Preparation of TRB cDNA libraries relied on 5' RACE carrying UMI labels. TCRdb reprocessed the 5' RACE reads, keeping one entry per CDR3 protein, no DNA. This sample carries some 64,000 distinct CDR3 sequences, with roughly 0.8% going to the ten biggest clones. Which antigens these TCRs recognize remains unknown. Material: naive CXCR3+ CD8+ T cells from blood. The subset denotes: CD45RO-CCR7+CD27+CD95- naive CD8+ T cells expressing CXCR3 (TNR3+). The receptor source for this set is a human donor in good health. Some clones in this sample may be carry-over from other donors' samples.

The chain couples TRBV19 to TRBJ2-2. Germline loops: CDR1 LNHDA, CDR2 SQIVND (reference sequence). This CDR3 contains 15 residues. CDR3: CASSSRSFVPGELFF.

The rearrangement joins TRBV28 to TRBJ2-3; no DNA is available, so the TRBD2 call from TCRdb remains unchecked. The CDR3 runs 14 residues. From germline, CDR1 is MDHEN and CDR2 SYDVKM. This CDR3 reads CASSTLSGTDTQYF.

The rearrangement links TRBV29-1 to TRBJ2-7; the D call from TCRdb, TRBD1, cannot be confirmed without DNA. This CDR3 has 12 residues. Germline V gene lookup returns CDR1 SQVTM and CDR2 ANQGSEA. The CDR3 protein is CSVGADFYEQYF.

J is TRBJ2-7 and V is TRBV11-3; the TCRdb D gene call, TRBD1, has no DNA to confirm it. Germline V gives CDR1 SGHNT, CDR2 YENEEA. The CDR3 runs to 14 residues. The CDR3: CASSGRDQDYEQYF.

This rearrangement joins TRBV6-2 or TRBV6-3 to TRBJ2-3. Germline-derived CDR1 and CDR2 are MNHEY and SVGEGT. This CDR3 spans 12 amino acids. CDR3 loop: CASSYSRVTQYF.

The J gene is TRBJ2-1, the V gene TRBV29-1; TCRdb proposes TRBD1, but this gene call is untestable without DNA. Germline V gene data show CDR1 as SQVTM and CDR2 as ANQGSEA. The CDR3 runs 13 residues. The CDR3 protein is CSVDRTDYNEQFF.

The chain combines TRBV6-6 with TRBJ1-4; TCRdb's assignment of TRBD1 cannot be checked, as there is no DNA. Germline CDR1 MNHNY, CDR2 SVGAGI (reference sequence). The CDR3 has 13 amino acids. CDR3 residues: CASLLGAGEKLFF.

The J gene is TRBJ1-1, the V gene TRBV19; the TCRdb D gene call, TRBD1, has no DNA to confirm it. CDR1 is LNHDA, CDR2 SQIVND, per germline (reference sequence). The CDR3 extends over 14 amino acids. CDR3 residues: CASSSEGQNTEAFF.

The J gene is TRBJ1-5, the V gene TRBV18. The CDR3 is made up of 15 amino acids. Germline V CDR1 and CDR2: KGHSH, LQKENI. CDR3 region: CASRTEGYSNQPQHF.

The CDR3 loop reads CASSPQGHLNTEAFF. This chain connects TRBV12-3 or TRBV12-4 to TRBJ1-1. This CDR3 has 15 residues.